This TCR beta chain was recorded in a study of T cell clonality in common variable immunodeficiency. As regards this clone: The CDR3 is cut off 3 residues early in the read; its end comes from the germline J gene.

Germline CDR1 reads SGHRS; CDR2 reads YFSETQ. Trimming took 3 bases from V and 0 from J; bases not matched to a gene: 8. This CDR3 spans 16 amino acids. Generated by immunoSEQ multiplex PCR, the TCRdb table keeps only in-frame clones and is missing some. This sample has 40,000 to 45,000 clones, each found more than once. This sequence joins TRBV5-1 and TRBJ1-1, with 7 positions matching TRBD1. Sequencing used peripheral blood mononuclear cells. The receptor's source is a person between 18 and 75 years old in good health. The CDR3 reads CASSYVPGTVNTEAFF. The DNA read from the CDR3 is TGCGCCAGCAGCTACGTACCCGGGACAGTGAACACTGAA. Supplemented by reference TRBV5-1 and TRBJ1-1, the full variable domain reads KAGVTQTPRYLIKTRGQQVTLSCSPISGHRSVSWYQQTPGQGLQFLFEYFSETQRNKGNFPGRFSGRQFSNSRSEMNVSTLELGDSALYLCASSYVPGTVNTEAFFGQGTRLTVV.